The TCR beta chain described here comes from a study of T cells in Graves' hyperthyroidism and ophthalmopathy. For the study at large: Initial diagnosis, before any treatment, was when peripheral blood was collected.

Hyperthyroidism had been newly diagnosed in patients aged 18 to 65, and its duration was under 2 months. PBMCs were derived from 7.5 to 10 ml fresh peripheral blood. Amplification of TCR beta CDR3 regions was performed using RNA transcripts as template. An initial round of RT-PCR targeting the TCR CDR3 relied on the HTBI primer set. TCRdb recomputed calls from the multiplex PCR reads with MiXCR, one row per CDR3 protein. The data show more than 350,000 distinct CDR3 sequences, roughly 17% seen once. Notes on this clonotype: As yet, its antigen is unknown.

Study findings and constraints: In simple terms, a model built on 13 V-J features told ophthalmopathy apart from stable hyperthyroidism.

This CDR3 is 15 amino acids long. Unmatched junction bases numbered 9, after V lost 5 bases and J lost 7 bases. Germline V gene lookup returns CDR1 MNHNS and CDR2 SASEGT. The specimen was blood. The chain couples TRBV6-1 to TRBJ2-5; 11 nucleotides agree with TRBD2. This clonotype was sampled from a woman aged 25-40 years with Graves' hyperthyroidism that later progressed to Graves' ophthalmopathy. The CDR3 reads CASSKTSGTTTTQYF. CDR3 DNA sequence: TGTGCCAGCAGTAAGACTAGCGGGACGACAACGACCCAGTACTTC.